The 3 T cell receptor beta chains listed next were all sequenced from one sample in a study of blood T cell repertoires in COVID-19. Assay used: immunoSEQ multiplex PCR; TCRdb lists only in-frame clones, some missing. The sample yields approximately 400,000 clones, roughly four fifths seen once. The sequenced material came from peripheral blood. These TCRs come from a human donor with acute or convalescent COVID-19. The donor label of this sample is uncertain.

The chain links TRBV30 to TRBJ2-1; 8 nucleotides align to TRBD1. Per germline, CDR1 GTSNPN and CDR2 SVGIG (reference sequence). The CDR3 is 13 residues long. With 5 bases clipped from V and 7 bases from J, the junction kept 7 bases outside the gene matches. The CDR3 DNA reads TGTGCCTGGGCCCGGACAGGGCTAAATGAGCAGTTCTTC. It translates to CAWARTGLNEQFF. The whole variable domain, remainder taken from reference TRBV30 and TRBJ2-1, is SQTIHQWPATLVQPVGSPLSLECTVEGTSNPNLYWYRQAAGRGLQLLFYSVGIGQISSEVPQNLSASRPQDRQFILSSKKLLLSDSGFYLCAWARTGLNEQFFGPGTRLTVL.

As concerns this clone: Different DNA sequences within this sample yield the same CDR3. Written as DNA, the CDR3 is TGCAGCGCCCGGACTAGCGGGGGCAACACCGGGGAGCTGTTTTTT. Protein product: CSARTSGGNTGELFF. V gene TRBV29-1 combines with J gene TRBJ2-2; 13 bases are a match to TRBD2. V trimming: 7 bases; J trimming: 2 bases; junction bases outside the gene matches: 4. Looked up from germline, CDR1 is SQVTM and CDR2 is ANQGSEA. The CDR3 has 15 residues.

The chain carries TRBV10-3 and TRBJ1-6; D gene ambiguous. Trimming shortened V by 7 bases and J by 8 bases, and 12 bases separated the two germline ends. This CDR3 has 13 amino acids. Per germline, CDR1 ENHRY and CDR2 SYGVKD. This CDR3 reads CAITEDGYSPLHF. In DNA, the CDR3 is TGTGCCATCACGGAGGACGGCTATTCACCCCTCCACTTT.